The T cell receptor beta chain described here comes from a study of beta chain features in type 1 diabetes. About the research overall: There were some 98 million sorted cells examined across all samples.

The entirety of the isolated RNA underwent reverse transcription, so expressed TCRB transcripts were sequenced. Clones were read by immunoSEQ multiplex PCR, and TCRdb kept only the in-frame ones, dropping some. Of 150,000 or so clones in the sample, about 8.7% are singletons; the top ten hold roughly 0.7%. This clone was counted only a few times. This CDR3 contains 18 residues. Germline CDR1 is SGHRS and CDR2 is YFSETQ. J gave up 3 bases and V 3 bases, and 15 bases lay outside the gene matches. Material: central memory CD4+ T cells from blood. This receptor was identified in a man younger than 35 in good health. The chain links TRBV5-1 to TRBJ2-3; TRBD2 matches 8 bases. The DNA of the CDR3 is TGCGCCAGCAGCTCCTATTTTGGTAGCGGGGTTAAAACAGATACGCAGTATTTT. It specifies CASSSYFGSGVKTDTQYF.